This T cell receptor (beta chain) was identified during a study of CD8+ T cells in alopecia areata. Study outcomes and limitations: In patients, TCRs were shared less clearly than in mice, and HLA may possibly be involved. Higher clonality was seen in lesional scalp than in normal scalp, especially in alopecia totalis/universalis. Scalp data also include sequences from resident alphabeta T cells of normal skin.

As for this clone: What it binds is unknown.

Both CD4+ and CD8+ T cells were separated by sorting PBMCs. After isolation, RNA underwent reverse transcription to generate cDNA as the sequencing template. The table came from immunoSEQ multiplex PCR; TCRdb's copy has only in-frame clones and leaves some out. The sample yields about 200,000 clones, 56% seen once. V was pared by 3 bases and J by 10 bases, with 13 bases between. The CDR3 is 12 residues long. CDR1 and CDR2 (germline): SGDLS, YYNGEE. Sequenced: CD8+ T cells sorted from blood. This TCR derives from a human donor in good health. The rearrangement links TRBV9 to TRBJ1-1; tentative D call: TRBD1 (5 bases). The DNA for the CDR3 is TGTGCCAGCAGCGGAGGGAGGCAGGGAGCTTTCTTT. The encoded protein is CASSGGRQGAFF.